The next 18 T cell receptor beta chains were all read from a single sample in a study of T-cell reconstitution after alpha-beta-depleted transplantation in children. Molecular barcoding with unique molecular identifiers was used for the TCRbeta library. TCRdb re-analysed the PCR reads in MiXCR, keeping a single row per CDR3 protein. Here the sample spans about 580,000 distinct CDR3 sequences, more than 20% being singletons. The sequenced sample was PBMCs, mostly from graft donor cells, obtained 360 days after TCRalphabeta/CD19-depleted stem cell transplant. The receptors here all came from a boy less than two years old who had a stem cell transplant for acute myeloid leukemia, so the T cells may come from the graft donor.

Ten or more counts support this clonotype. The chain uses TRBV12-3 or TRBV12-4 and TRBJ1-5, with unresolved D. The CDR3 runs to 15 residues. V was shortened by 3 bases and J by 3 bases, with 12 bases between the two germline ends. CDR3 sequence (DNA): TGTGCCAGCAGTTTCCAGTCCGGGGTCAATCAGCCCCAGCATTTT. This codes for CASSFQSGVNQPQHF.

For this clonotype: A much bigger clone sits one base away, suggesting this may be a read error. The chain has TRBV7-3 and TRBJ2-1; D unresolved. There are 15 residues in the CDR3. Germline V gives CDR1 SGHTA, CDR2 FQGTGA. CDR3 DNA: TGTGCCAGCAGCTTAACATACGGTTCCTACAATGAGCAGTCCTTC. It is translated as CASSLTYGSYNEQSF.

The chain has TRBV12-3 or TRBV12-4 and TRBJ1-5; D is unclear. The CDR3 has 13 amino acids. V dropped 5 bases and J dropped 3 bases, with 8 bases sitting between them. CDR3 residues: CASSHTANQPQHF. In DNA, the CDR3 is TGTGCCAGCAGTCATACTGCCAATCAGCCCCAGCATTTT.

V and J are TRBV7-2 and TRBJ2-5, with D unresolved. This CDR3 is 14 amino acids long. V was clipped by 2 bases and J by 2 bases, with 9 bases between them. Per the germline V gene, CDR1 is SGHTA and CDR2 is FQGNSA. CDR3 bases: TGTGCCAGCAGCTTATACCAATTACAAGAGACCCAGTACTTC. Translation gives CASSLYQLQETQYF.

This clonotype has only a few counts. The chain uses TRBV6-5 and TRBJ1-1; D perhaps matches TRBD1 (6 bases). Germline V gene sequence: CDR1 MNHEY, CDR2 SVGAGI. The CDR3 is 15 amino acids. Trimming stripped 2 bases from V and 2 bases from J, with 12 bases between. The CDR3 nucleotides read TGTGCCAGCAGTTACGTGCGGACAGCTAACACTGAAGCTTTCTTT. Translated: CASSYVRTANTEAFF.

V usage is TRBV7-9 and J usage is TRBJ2-1, with D possibly being TRBD1 (7 bases). V was clipped by 5 bases and J by 9 bases, with 17 bases between them. The CDR3 consists of 14 residues. Germline loops: CDR1 SEHNR, CDR2 FQNEAQ (reference sequence). CDR3 residues: CASSPSEGAIEQFF. The CDR3, as DNA: TGTGCCAGCAGCCCTTCGGAGGGGGCTATTGAGCAGTTCTTC.

The rearrangement uses TRBV6-4 and TRBJ2-3; D might be TRBD2 (7 bases). Germline values: CDR1 MRHNA, CDR2 SNTAGT. The CDR3 spans 12 residues. Trimming took 8 bases from V and 9 from J, leaving 15 bases between them. The CDR3: CASHQRGGTQYF. CDR3 nucleotides: TGTGCCAGCCATCAAAGGGGGGGCACGCAGTATTTT.

With regard to this clonotype: The junction departs from the called germline gene at one end, perhaps through a read error. This chain uses TRBV20-1 with TRBJ2-1, with TRBD2 identical over 16 bases. The CDR3 runs to 17 residues. Germline V CDR1 and CDR2: DFQATT, SNEGSKA (reference sequence). CDR3 sequence: CCARGLAGGPTLNEQFF. The DNA for the CDR3 is TGCTGTGCTCGGGGACTAGCGGGGGGGCCTACCCTCAATGAGCAGTTCTTC.

The gene calls are TRBV20-1 and TRBJ1-1; TRBD1 is a possible D gene (6 bases). CDR1 and CDR2 (germline): DFQATT, SNEGSKA (reference sequence). The V gene lost 3 bases and the J gene lost 4 bases, with 15 bases spanning the gap. The CDR3 is 14 amino acids. CDR3 amino acids: CSARSLWGATEAFF. DNA for the CDR3: TGCAGTGCTAGGTCTCTATGGGGGGCCACTGAAGCTTTCTTT.

This clonotype occurred once. The gene calls are TRBV6-5 and TRBJ2-1; 10 bases map to TRBD2. The CDR3 is 15 residues long. With 2 bases clipped from V and 9 bases from J, the junction kept 7 bases outside the gene matches. In germline, CDR1 is MNHEY, CDR2 SVGAGI. The CDR3: CASSYLSGGALEQFF. DNA of the CDR3: TGTGCCAGCAGTTACCTCAGCGGGGGGGCCCTTGAGCAGTTCTTC.

This clonotype was counted between two and nine times. The chain couples TRBV20-1 to TRBJ2-3, with TRBD1 identical over 9 bases. The CDR3 has 13 amino acids. Germline V gene data show CDR1 as DFQATT and CDR2 as SNEGSKA (reference sequence). The chain's CDR3 is CRPGQGLGDTQYF. CDR3 bases: TGCAGACCGGGACAGGGCCTGGGGGATACGCAGTATTTT.

This clonotype was seen ten or more times. This chain connects TRBV12-3 or TRBV12-4 to TRBJ2-1; D possibly uses TRBD1 or TRBD2 (5 bases each). V gave up 7 bases and J gave up 9 bases, with 22 bases separating them. This CDR3 is 15 amino acids long. CDR3 coding DNA: TGTGCCAGCATCCCAGGGCGAGGAGGCAATGCTGAGCAGTTCTTC. Translated, it gives CASIPGRGGNAEQFF.

V gene TRBV20-1 combines with J gene TRBJ2-7; 7 bases fit TRBD2. Germline trimming cut 6 bases from V and 5 bases from J; bases unmatched to any gene: 25. The V gene's germline CDR1 is DFQATT and CDR2 SNEGSKA (reference sequence). The CDR3 spans 18 residues. The CDR3 is CSARPLGGGALSLDEQYF. Here the CDR3 DNA reads TGCAGTGCCAGACCGTTGGGGGGAGGGGCTCTTTCCTTGGACGAGCAGTACTTC.

The chain uses TRBV28 and TRBJ2-1, with unresolved D. The germline V gene has CDR1 MDHEN and CDR2 SYDVKM. The CDR3 extends over 17 amino acids. Trimming took 4 bases from V and 0 from J, leaving 16 bases between them. In DNA, the CDR3 is TGTGCCAGCAGTTCCGAACCCCTAGTGAGCTCCTACAATGAGCAGTTCTTC. Its protein is CASSSEPLVSSYNEQFF.

This clonotype has only a few counts. This sequence joins TRBV11-2 and TRBJ2-1, with 10 bases identical to TRBD2. CDR3 size: 18 residues. CDR1 SGHAT and CDR2 FQNNGV come from the germline V gene. Unmatched junction bases numbered 10, after V lost 3 bases and J lost 2 bases. The CDR3 sequence is CASSLWASGGVTYNEQFF. The DNA for the CDR3 is TGTGCCAGCAGCTTGTGGGCGAGCGGGGGGGTTACCTACAATGAGCAGTTCTTC.

The CDR3 is CASSLSTLGEAFF. The CDR3 DNA is TGTGCCAGCAGCTTATCGACACTCGGTGAAGCTTTCTTT. The V and J genes are TRBV7-3 and TRBJ1-1; D uncertain. This CDR3 has 13 residues. V was pared by 2 bases and J by 7 bases, with 11 bases between. Germline values: CDR1 SGHTA, CDR2 FQGTGA.

This rearrangement joins TRBV20-1 to TRBJ2-4; 11 nucleotides match TRBD2. Germline V lookup: CDR1 DFQATT, CDR2 SNEGSKA (reference sequence). V was clipped by 3 bases and J by 1 base; unmatched bases: 11. The CDR3 runs to 18 residues. The CDR3 DNA reads TGCAGTGCTAGCCGACTAGCGGGGCGGGTATCGGCCAAAAACATTCAGTACTTC. Translated: CSASRLAGRVSAKNIQYF.

Only a few counts were recorded for this clonotype. The chain is built from TRBV6-1 and TRBJ2-1; 9 nucleotides align to TRBD2. V gave up 6 bases and J gave up 5 bases; unmatched junction bases: 8. CDR3 length: 15 amino acids. CDR1 and CDR2 (germline): MNHNS, SASEGT. The CDR3 DNA reads as TGTGCCAGCAGCTTGCGGGGGGGCCGTAACAATGAGCAGTTCTTC. This translates into CASSLRGGRNNEQFF.